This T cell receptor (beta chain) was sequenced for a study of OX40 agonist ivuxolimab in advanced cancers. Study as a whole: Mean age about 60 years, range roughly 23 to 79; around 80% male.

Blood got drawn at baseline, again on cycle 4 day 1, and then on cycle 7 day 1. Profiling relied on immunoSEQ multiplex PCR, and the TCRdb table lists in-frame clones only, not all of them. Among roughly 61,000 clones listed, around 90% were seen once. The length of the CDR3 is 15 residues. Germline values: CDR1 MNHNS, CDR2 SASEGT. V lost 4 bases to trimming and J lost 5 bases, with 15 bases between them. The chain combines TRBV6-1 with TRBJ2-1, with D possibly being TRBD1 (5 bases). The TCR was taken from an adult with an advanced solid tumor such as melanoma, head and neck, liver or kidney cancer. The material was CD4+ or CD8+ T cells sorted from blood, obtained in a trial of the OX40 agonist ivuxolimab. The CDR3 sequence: CASSVTGRADNEQFF. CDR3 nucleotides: TGTGCCAGCAGTGTCACTGGCAGGGCGGACAATGAGCAGTTCTTC.